These 19 T cell receptor beta chains originate from one sample sequenced in a study of radiotherapy plus CTLA-4 blockade in lung cancer. This table comes from immunoSEQ multiplex PCR, and its TCRdb copy is limited to in-frame clones, with some not included. This sample has approximately 52,000 clones; about three quarters occur once, and the top ten carry 2% to 3%. Here the sequenced sample was peripheral blood, taken from a patient treated with radiotherapy plus ipilimumab. Receptors were obtained from a human donor with non-small cell lung cancer whose response to radiotherapy plus ipilimumab could not be evaluated.

J is TRBJ2-7 and V is TRBV30; D perhaps matches TRBD1 (6 bases). Germline V gives CDR1 GTSNPN, CDR2 SVGIG (reference sequence). Trimming took off 2 bases at V and 3 bases at J, with 11 bases between the two ends. This CDR3 is 13 amino acids long. The CDR3 nucleotides read TGTGCCTGGAGTCCCACAGGGAACTACGAGCAGTACTTC. Translating gives CAWSPTGNYEQYF.

V is TRBV28 and J is TRBJ2-7; 7 bases fit TRBD1. V trimming: 6 bases; J trimming: 1 base; junction bases outside the gene matches: 6. This CDR3 comprises 14 residues. Germline CDR1 and CDR2: MDHEN and SYDVKM. DNA of the CDR3: TGTGCCAGCAGGGGGACAGAACTTTCCTACGAGCAGTACTTC. Encoded protein: CASRGTELSYEQYF.

V is TRBV5-1 and J is TRBJ1-5, with 9 bases lining up with TRBD1. Germline V CDR1 and CDR2: SGHRS, YFSETQ. This CDR3 has 16 amino acids. V dropped 0 bases and J dropped 4; count of bases not matched to a gene: 5. CDR3 DNA sequence: TGCGCCAGCAGCTTGGGGGACAGGGCAGGGAATCAGCCCCAGCATTTT. It translates to CASSLGDRAGNQPQHF.

This clone appeared a few times. This chain joins TRBV6-5 and TRBJ1-1; 7 bases are shared with TRBD1. Unmatched junction bases numbered 5, after V lost 0 bases and J lost 7 bases. The CDR3 has 14 amino acids. Germline CDR1 is MNHEY and CDR2 is SVGAGI. The DNA for the CDR3 is TGTGCCAGCAGTTACTCGGGACAGTTGGGTGAAGCTTTCTTT. Protein product: CASSYSGQLGEAFF.

Here the CDR3 DNA reads TGTGCCAGCAGCTTAGGCGCCGTCAATGAAAAACTGTTTTTT. Translated, it gives CASSLGAVNEKLFF. The chain couples TRBV7-6 to TRBJ1-4; D gene unclear. The length of the CDR3 is 14 residues. Germline V gene lookup returns CDR1 SGHVS and CDR2 FNYEAQ. Trimming pared 1 base from V and 5 bases from J, leaving 8 bases between.

The chain employs TRBV19 and TRBJ2-4; 13 bases fit TRBD2. V was pared by 4 bases and J by 2 bases, with 8 bases of the junction left unmatched. This CDR3 is 18 amino acids long. The V gene's germline CDR1 is LNHDA and CDR2 SQIVND (reference sequence). This CDR3 is CASSTTSGGARTKNIQYF. The CDR3 nucleotides are TGTGCCAGTAGTACCACTAGCGGGGGGGCCCGGACCAAAAACATTCAGTACTTC.

The V call is TRBV13, the J call TRBJ2-4, with D possibly being TRBD2 (6 bases). Germline-derived CDR1 and CDR2 are PRHDT and FYEKMQ (reference sequence). Trimming removed 6 bases from V and 1 base from J, with 13 bases in between. The length of the CDR3 is 15 residues. This CDR3 is CASRPAGTAKNIQYF. Written as DNA, the CDR3 is TGTGCCAGCAGACCCGCGGGGACGGCCAAAAACATTCAGTACTTC.

This clone was recorded once. The rearrangement links TRBV7-2 to TRBJ2-1; 10 bases align to TRBD2. The CDR3 runs 15 residues. The germline V gene has CDR1 SGHTA and CDR2 FQGNSA. V lost 5 bases to trimming and J lost 8 bases; unmatched junction nucleotides: 9. In DNA, the CDR3 is TGTGCCAGCAGCATTAGCGGGGGGTCTCTATATGAGCAGTTCTTC. It codes for CASSISGGSLYEQFF.

The gene calls are TRBV28 and TRBJ1-1; a possible D gene is TRBD1 (6 bases). Germline values: CDR1 MDHEN, CDR2 SYDVKM. This CDR3 region has 14 residues. The germline V and J ends were trimmed by 5 bases and 0 bases, with 10 bases remaining between them. CDR3: CASSIGTLNTEAFF. The CDR3 nucleotides read TGTGCCAGCAGTATCGGGACATTGAACACTGAAGCTTTCTTT.

The CDR3 nucleotides are TGTGCCAGCAGTTACTCGGCGGGAGCGGGTGAGACCCAGTACTTC. Translated, it gives CASSYSAGAGETQYF. This chain joins TRBV6-5 and TRBJ2-5, with 7 bases matching TRBD2. V shed 0 bases, J shed 5 bases, and the junction held 6 bases outside the gene matches. Germline values: CDR1 MNHEY, CDR2 SVGAGI. The CDR3 has 15 amino acids.

In this sample, this clone turned up a few times. The chain has TRBV4-3 and TRBJ2-3; 14 bases are a match to TRBD2. The length of the CDR3 is 17 residues. Looked up from germline, CDR1 is LGHNA and CDR2 is YSLEER. V lost 2 bases to trimming and J lost 6 bases; unmatched junction nucleotides: 7. CDR3 amino acids: CASSQRKTSGGDDTQYF. In nucleotides, the CDR3 is TGCGCCAGCAGCCAAAGGAAGACTAGCGGGGGGGATGATACGCAGTATTTT.

The gene calls are TRBV9 and TRBJ1-6; perhaps TRBD1 as D (6 bases). Trimming removed 4 bases at V and 0 bases at J, with 14 bases between. Germline V lookup: CDR1 SGDLS, CDR2 YYNGEE. This CDR3 comprises 17 residues. CDR3 nucleotide sequence: TGTGCCAGCAGCCTCGGGACACCCAGCTCCTATAATTCACCCCTCCACTTT. Translating it yields CASSLGTPSSYNSPLHF.

The V and J genes are TRBV29-1 and TRBJ1-2; 8 bases map to TRBD1. The CDR3 totals 17 residues. Germline values: CDR1 SQVTM, CDR2 ANQGSEA. The trim removed 2 bases at V and 4 bases at J, leaving 15 bases unmatched. The CDR3 is CSVERGYGTGGVYGYTF. CDR3 nucleotide sequence: TGCAGCGTTGAAAGGGGCTACGGGACAGGTGGCGTCTATGGCTACACCTTC. The full variable domain, completed using reference TRBV29-1 and TRBJ1-2, is SAVISQKPSRDICQRGTSLTIQCQVDSQVTMMFWYRQQPGQSLTLIATANQGSEATYESGFVIDKFPISRPNLTFSTLTVSNMSPEDSSIYLCSVERGYGTGGVYGYTFGSGTRLTVV.

The chain uses TRBV18 and TRBJ1-4, with D unclear. V was trimmed by 6 bases and J by 3 bases, leaving 8 bases between them. Germline V gene data show CDR1 as KGHSH and CDR2 as LQKENI. CDR3 length equals 13 residues. The CDR3 protein is CASSAGANEKLFF. Written as DNA, the CDR3 is TGTGCCAGCTCGGCTGGAGCTAATGAAAAACTGTTTTTT.

The chain employs TRBV19 and TRBJ2-3, with 8 nucleotides matching TRBD1. The CDR3 covers 15 residues. The ends lost 6 bases at V and 2 bases at J; junction bases unmatched: 7. The germline V gene has CDR1 LNHDA and CDR2 SQIVND (reference sequence). CDR3 sequence (DNA): TGTGCCAGTAGGACAACGGGACAGGCCACAGATACGCAGTATTTT. It specifies CASRTTGQATDTQYF.

V usage is TRBV4-1 and J usage is TRBJ2-7, with a possible D match to TRBD1 (5 bases). V was shortened by 0 bases and J by 7 bases, with 19 bases between the two germline ends. The CDR3 sequence is 16 residues long. Per germline, CDR1 MGHRA and CDR2 YSYEKL. The CDR3 DNA reads as TGCGCCAGCAGCCAAGATCAACAGGCCAATAAGGGGGAGCAGTACTTC. Amino acids: CASSQDQQANKGEQYF.

V gene TRBV2 combines with J gene TRBJ2-1, with D possibly matching TRBD2 (6 bases). The germline V gene encodes CDR1 SNHLY and CDR2 FYNNEI. Trimming shortened V by 6 bases and J by 8 bases, and 17 bases separated the two germline ends. The CDR3 is 14 amino acids. Here the CDR3 reads CASRGDSLRDEQFF. DNA for the CDR3: TGTGCCAGCAGGGGGGACTCACTTAGGGATGAGCAGTTCTTC.

Concerning this clone: One end of the junction does not line up with germline, which may come from a read error. The V call is TRBV30, the J call TRBJ2-7; 10 nucleotides match TRBD1. CDR1 is GTSNPN, CDR2 SVGIG, per germline (reference sequence). CDR3 length: 12 residues. The CDR3: CASDRGLYEQHF. The CDR3 DNA reads TGTGCCTCTGACAGGGGGCTCTACGAGCAGCACTTC.

The chain is built from TRBV7-3 and TRBJ2-1; 11 bases are shared with TRBD2. The V gene's germline CDR1 is SGHTA and CDR2 FQGTGA. This CDR3 comprises 17 residues. The V gene end was trimmed by 5 bases and the J gene end by 3 bases; junction bases not matched to a gene: 9. Here the CDR3 DNA reads TGTGCCAGCAGCCCCAATAGCGGGGGGGCCGTCTACAATGAGCAGTTCTTC. Its translation: CASSPNSGGAVYNEQFF.